The rows below give T cell receptor beta chains drawn from one sample of a study of cytomegalovirus exposure and HLA in healthy donors. Only in-frame clones appear in the TCRdb table, and some are missing; sequencing was by immunoSEQ multiplex PCR. The sample shows some 130,000 clones, roughly 80% of them seen only once. The sequenced sample was PBMCs. The source of these receptors is a man aged 25-45 years in good health and CMV-seronegative. The CDR3 runs from the conserved cysteine through the conserved F or W. D genes are given only for firm matches. Clone size is not always given. Where it is, it says once, few, many or a class for expanded clones.

TRBD2,TRBV6-6,.,TRBJ2-5,TGTGCCAGCAGTCAGGGACTAGCGGGTGCTCAAGAGACCCAGTACTTC,CASSQGLAGAQETQYF
.,TRBV29-1,.,TRBJ2-2,TGCAGCGACCGGGAAGGGACCGGGGAGCTGTTTTTT,CSDREGTGELFF
.,TRBV5-4,.,TRBJ2-7,TGTGCCAGCAGTCGGGAATACTCCTACGAGCAGTACTTC,CASSREYSYEQYF
.,TRBV5-1,few,TRBJ2-2,TGCGCCAGCAGCGGGAGTGACACCGGGGAGCTGTTTTTT,CASSGSDTGELFF
TRBD1,TRBV5-1,once,TRBJ2-3,TGCGCCAGCAGCGGGACAGGTCCCGATACGCAGTATTTT,CASSGTGPDTQYF
TRBD2,TRBV7-2,.,TRBJ2-1,TGTGCCAGCACCACTTCGCTAGCGGGGCTCAATGAGCAGTTCTTC,CASTTSLAGLNEQFF
TRBD2,TRBV29-1,few,TRBJ2-7,TGCAGCGTCGGGAGGGCAAGCTCCTACGAGCAGTACTTC,CSVGRASSYEQYF
TRBD2,TRBV28,.,TRBJ2-7,TGTGCCAGCAGTACCCCGGGACTAGCGGGAGAGAACTTCCTGACCTACGAGCAGTACTTC,CASSTPGLAGENFLTYEQYF
.,TRBV27,.,TRBJ1-2,TGTGCCAGCACCCCAAACTATCAAGGCCCGAGGGATGGCTACACCTTC,CASTPNYQGPRDGYTF
.,TRBV5-8,.,TRBJ1-4,TGTGCCTCCTATCTGGGGGGGGAAGAAAAACTGTTTTTT,CASYLGGEEKLFF
TRBD1,TRBV5-1,.,TRBJ1-1,TGCGCCAGCAGCGCCGACAGGGGGGCCTTTCGCACTGAAGCTTTCTTT,CASSADRGAFRTEAFF
.,TRBV27,few,TRBJ2-7,TGTGCCAGCAGTTTGACTACGCCCTACGAGCAGTACTTC,CASSLTTPYEQYF
.,TRBV4-1,.,TRBJ2-1,TGCGCCAGCAGCCAAGATATAGCCGTCAATGAGCAGTTCTTC,CASSQDIAVNEQFF
TRBD1,TRBV6-5,.,TRBJ2-3,TGTGCCAGCAGTTACGGGACAGGGGGCGCAGATACGCAGTATTTT,CASSYGTGGADTQYF
.,TRBV30,.,TRBJ2-5,TGTGCCTGGAGTCCCAGGAACTTGGGCCCCGAGTACTTC,CAWSPRNLGPEYF
.,TRBV6-5,.,TRBJ1-2,TGTGCCAGCAGTTACTCGAGCGGGGGTGGCTATGGCTACACCTTC,CASSYSSGGGYGYTF
.,TRBV5-6,.,TRBJ2-7,TGTGCCAGCAGCTATCAGGGACATGACTACGAGCAGTACTTC,CASSYQGHDYEQYF
.,TRBV27,.,TRBJ2-6,TGTGCCAGCAGTTCGACGACAGGAAGCTCTGGGGCCAACGTCCTGACTTTC,CASSSTTGSSGANVLTF
TRBD1,TRBV19,.,TRBJ1-1,TGTGCCAGTAGTACCTACAGGGGGCGCGGAATGCTCGGGGGCACTGAAGCTTTCTTT,CASSTYRGRGMLGGTEAFF
TRBD1,TRBV5-4,.,TRBJ1-6,TGTGCCAGCAGCCTTGGGGACAGGGGCGAGGGGCCCCTCCACTTT,CASSLGDRGEGPLHF
.,TRBV6-1,.,TRBJ2-7,TGTGCCAGCAGTGGGACAGGAGGGTCCTACGAGCAGTACTTC,CASSGTGGSYEQYF
.,TRBV18,.,TRBJ2-2,TGTGCCAGCTCACCACAGGGAGTGGGGACCGGGGAGCTGTTTTTT,CASSPQGVGTGELFF
.,TRBV28,.,TRBJ2-5,TGTGCCAGCAGTTTAGGTACACCGGGGGAGCAGTACTTC,CASSLGTPGEQYF
.,TRBV5-1,.,TRBJ2-3,TGCGCCAGCAGCTTGCTCGGGATTAAAGAAGATACGCAGTATTTT,CASSLLGIKEDTQYF
.,TRBV15,.,TRBJ1-5,TGTGCCACCAGCCCCATGACGGGTCAGCCCCAGCATTTT,CATSPMTGQPQHF
.,TRBV28,once,TRBJ1-1,TGTGCCAGCACCGCGCTGAACACTGAAGCTTTCTTT,CASTALNTEAFF
TRBD2,TRBV30,.,TRBJ2-7,TGTGCCTGGAGTTTAGCGGGAGAAGCAAGCGAGCAGTACTTC,CAWSLAGEASEQYF
.,TRBV15,.,TRBJ2-7,TGTGCCACCAGCAGACCCCCCTCCGAGCAGTACTTC,CATSRPPSEQYF
.,TRBV6-4,.,TRBJ1-1,TGTGCCAGCAGTGACTCGAACGGAGTGTCAGCTTTCTTT,CASSDSNGVSAFF
TRBD2,TRBV28,.,TRBJ2-1,TGTGCCAGCATTCGGGTAGCGGGTTACAATGAGCAGTTCTTC,CASIRVAGYNEQFF
TRBD2,TRBV6-1,.,TRBJ2-7,TGTGCCAGCAGTGTAACTAGCGGGAGCTACTACGAGCAGTACTTC,CASSVTSGSYYEQYF
.,TRBV10-3,.,TRBJ2-2,TGTGCCACGGTGGTGGATGACATGAACACCGGGGAGCTGTTTTTT,CATVVDDMNTGELFF